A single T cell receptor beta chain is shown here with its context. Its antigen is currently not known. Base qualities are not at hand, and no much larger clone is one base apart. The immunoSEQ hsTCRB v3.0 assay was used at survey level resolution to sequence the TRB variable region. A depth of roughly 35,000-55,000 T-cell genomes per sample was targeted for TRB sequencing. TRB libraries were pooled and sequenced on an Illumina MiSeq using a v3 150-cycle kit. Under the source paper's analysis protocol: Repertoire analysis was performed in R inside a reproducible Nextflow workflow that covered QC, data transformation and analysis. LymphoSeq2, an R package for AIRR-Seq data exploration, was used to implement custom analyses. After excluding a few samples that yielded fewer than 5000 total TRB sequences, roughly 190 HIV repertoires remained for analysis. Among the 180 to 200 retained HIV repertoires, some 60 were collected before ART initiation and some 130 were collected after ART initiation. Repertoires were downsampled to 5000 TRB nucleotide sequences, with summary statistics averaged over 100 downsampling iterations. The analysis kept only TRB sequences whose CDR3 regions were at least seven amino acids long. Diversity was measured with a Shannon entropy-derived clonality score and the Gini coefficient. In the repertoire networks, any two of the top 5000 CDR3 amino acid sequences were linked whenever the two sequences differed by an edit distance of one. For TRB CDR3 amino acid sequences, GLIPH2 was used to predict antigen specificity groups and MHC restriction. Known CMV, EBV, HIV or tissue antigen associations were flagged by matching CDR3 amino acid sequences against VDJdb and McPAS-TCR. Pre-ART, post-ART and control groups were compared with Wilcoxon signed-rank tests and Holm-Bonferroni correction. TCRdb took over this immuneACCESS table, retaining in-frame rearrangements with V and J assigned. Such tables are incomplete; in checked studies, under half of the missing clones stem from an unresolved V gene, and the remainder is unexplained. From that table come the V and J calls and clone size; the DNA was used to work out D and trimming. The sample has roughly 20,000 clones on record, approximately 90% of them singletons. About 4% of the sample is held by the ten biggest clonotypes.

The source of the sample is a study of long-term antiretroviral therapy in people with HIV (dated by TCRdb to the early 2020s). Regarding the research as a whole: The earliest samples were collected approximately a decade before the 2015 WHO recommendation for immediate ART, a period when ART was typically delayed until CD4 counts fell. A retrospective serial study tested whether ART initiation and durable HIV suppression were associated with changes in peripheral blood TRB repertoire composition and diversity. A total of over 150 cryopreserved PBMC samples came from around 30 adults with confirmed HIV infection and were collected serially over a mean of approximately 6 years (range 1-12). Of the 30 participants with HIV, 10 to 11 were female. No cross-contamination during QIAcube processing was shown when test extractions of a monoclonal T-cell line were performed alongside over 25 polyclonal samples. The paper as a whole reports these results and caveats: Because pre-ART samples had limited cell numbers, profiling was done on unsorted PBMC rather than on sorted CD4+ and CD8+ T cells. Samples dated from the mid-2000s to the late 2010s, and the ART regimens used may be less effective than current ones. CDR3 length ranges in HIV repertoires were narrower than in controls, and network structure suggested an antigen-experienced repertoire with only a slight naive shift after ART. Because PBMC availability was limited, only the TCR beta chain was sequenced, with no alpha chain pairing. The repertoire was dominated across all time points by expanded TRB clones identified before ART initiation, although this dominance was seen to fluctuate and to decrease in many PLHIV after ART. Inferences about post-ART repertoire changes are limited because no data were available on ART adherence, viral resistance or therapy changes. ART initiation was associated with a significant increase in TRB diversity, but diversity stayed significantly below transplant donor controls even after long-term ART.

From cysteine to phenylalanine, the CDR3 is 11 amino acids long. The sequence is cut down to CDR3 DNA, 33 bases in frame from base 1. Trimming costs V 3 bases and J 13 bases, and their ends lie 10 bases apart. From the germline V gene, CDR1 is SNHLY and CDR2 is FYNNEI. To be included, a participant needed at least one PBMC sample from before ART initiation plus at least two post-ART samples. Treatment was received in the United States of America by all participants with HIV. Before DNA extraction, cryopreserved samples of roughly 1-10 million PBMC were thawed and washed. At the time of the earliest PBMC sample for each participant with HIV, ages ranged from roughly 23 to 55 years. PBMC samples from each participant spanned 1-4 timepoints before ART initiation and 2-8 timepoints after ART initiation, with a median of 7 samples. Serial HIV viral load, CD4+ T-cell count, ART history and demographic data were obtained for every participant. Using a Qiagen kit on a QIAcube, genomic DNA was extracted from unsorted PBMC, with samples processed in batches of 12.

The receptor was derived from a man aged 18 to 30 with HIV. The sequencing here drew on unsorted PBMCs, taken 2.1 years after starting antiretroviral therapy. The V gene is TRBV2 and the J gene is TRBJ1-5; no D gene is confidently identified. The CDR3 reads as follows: CASSDAVKQHF. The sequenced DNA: TGTGCCAGCAGTGATGCGGTCAAACAGCATTTT.